This T cell receptor beta chain was identified during a study of OX40 agonist ivuxolimab in advanced cancers. Measured with immunoSEQ multiplex PCR; TCRdb has only the in-frame clones, and not every one. The data hold 52,000 or so clones, with 88% observed a single time. As concerns this clone: Its cognate antigen is unknown.

The study's findings and limits: Expanded clones were, on average, more numerous among CD8+ T cells than CD4+.

The junction had 5 bases not matched to a gene; V was cut back by 4 bases and J by 11 bases. This CDR3 has 12 amino acids. CDR1 is MNHEY, CDR2 SVGAGI, per germline. This chain connects TRBV6-5 to TRBJ1-1, with TRBD1 matching 9 bases. The sequence derives from an adult with an advanced solid tumor such as melanoma, head and neck, liver or kidney cancer. The sequencing used CD4+ or CD8+ T cells sorted from blood, collected in a trial of the OX40 agonist ivuxolimab. Written as DNA, the CDR3 is TGTGCCAGCAGTTTCCCCGGGACAGGGGCTTTCTTT. This encodes CASSFPGTGAFF.